One and the same sample provided the 6 T cell receptor beta chains below, sequenced in a study of cytomegalovirus exposure and HLA in healthy donors. 60 Vbeta and 13 Jbeta primers were used in PCR. Libraries were prepared by immunoSEQ multiplex PCR; TCRdb keeps only in-frame clonotypes and omits some of them. The table has about 110,000 clones, roughly 13% seen once. The sequenced sample was PBMCs. The receptors here all came from a man aged 40-49 years in good health and CMV-seropositive.

The genes are TRBV29-1 and TRBJ2-1, with 9 bases identical to TRBD2. Germline V gene sequence: CDR1 SQVTM, CDR2 ANQGSEA. The junction had 9 bases not matched to a gene; V was cut back by 5 bases and J by 1 base. This CDR3 is built from 16 residues. The CDR3 loop is CSVQVAGVGSYNEQFF. CDR3 in DNA: TGCAGCGTTCAGGTAGCGGGAGTTGGGTCCTACAATGAGCAGTTCTTC.

This clone was seen a few times. The V and J genes are TRBV10-3 and TRBJ1-1; D may be TRBD1 (5 bases). CDR1 ENHRY and CDR2 SYGVKD come from the germline V gene. V lost 7 bases and J lost 0, with 9 bases in between. The CDR3 sequence is 13 residues long. The CDR3 sequence is CAINDRVNTEAFF. As DNA, the CDR3 is TGTGCCATCAACGACAGAGTGAACACTGAAGCTTTCTTT.

This clone came up a few times. J is TRBJ1-5 and V is TRBV6-1, with 10 bases fitting TRBD1. Germline V gene data show CDR1 as MNHNS and CDR2 as SASEGT. V dropped 6 bases and J dropped 4; count of bases not matched to a gene: 6. The CDR3 spans 15 residues. CDR3 DNA sequence: TGTGCCAGCAGGGAGCAGGGACAGGGGAATCAGCCCCAGCATTTT. This gives the protein CASREQGQGNQPQHF.

The rearrangement joins TRBV7-6 to TRBJ2-5, with 8 bases aligning to TRBD2. Germline V gene data show CDR1 as SGHVS and CDR2 as FNYEAQ. With 5 bases clipped from V and 4 bases from J, the junction kept 6 bases outside the gene matches. The CDR3 runs 14 residues. The CDR3 coding sequence is TGTGCCAGCAGCCACGGGACTAGAGTAGAGACCCAGTACTTC. Translating it yields CASSHGTRVETQYF.

This clone was counted a few times. The CDR3 spells CASSVERTSRRETCEQYF. In DNA, the CDR3 is TGTGCCAGCAGCGTAGAGAGGACTAGCCGGAGAGAGACGTGCGAGCAGTACTTC. J is TRBJ2-7 and V is TRBV9; 8 bases align to TRBD2. V shed 0 bases and J 6 bases; nucleotides not matched to a gene: 17. This CDR3 comprises 18 residues. Germline V gene data show CDR1 as SGDLS and CDR2 as YYNGEE.

The V call is TRBV9, the J call TRBJ1-4; no clear D gene. Germline loops: CDR1 SGDLS, CDR2 YYNGEE. Between the trimmed V and J ends, which lost 3 bases and 8 bases, there was a span of 20 bases. This CDR3 has 16 residues. The CDR3 DNA reads TGTGCCAGCAGCGCCGGGGATGACCGGAGGAGCGAAAAACTGTTTTTT. Translating it yields CASSAGDDRRSEKLFF.